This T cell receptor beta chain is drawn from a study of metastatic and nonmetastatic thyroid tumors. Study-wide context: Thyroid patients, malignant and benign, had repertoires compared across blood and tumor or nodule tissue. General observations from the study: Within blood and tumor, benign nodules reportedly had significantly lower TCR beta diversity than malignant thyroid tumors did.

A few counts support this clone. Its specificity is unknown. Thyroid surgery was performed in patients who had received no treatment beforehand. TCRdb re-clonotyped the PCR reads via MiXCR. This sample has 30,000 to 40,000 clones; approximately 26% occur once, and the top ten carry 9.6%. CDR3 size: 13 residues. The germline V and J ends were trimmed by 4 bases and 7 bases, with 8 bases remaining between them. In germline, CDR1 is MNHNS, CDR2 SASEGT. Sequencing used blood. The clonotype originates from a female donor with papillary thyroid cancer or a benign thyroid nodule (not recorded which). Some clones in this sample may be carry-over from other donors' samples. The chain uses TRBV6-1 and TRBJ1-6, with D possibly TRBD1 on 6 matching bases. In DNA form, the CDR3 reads TGTGCCAGCAGTGGACAGGTGAATTCACCCCTCCACTTT. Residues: CASSGQVNSPLHF.